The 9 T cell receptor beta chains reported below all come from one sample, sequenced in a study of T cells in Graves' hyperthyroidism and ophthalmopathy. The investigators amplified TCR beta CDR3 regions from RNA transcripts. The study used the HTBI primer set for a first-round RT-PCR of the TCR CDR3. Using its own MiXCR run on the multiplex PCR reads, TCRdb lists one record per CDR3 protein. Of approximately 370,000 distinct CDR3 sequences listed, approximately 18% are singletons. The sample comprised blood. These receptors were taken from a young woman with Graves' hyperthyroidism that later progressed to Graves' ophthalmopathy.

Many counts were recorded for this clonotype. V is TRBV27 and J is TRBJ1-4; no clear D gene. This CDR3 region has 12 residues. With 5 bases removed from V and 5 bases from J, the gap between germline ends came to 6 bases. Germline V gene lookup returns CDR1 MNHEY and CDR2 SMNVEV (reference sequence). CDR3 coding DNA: TGTGCCAGCAGTCCACTCAATGAAAAACTGTTTTTT. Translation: CASSPLNEKLFF.

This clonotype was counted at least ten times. The CDR3, as DNA: TGTGCCAGCAGCACTCGACAGGGTAGTCCCCTAGCGGGAGGTTCCTCCTACAATGAGCAGTTCTTC. This codes for CASSTRQGSPLAGGSSYNEQFF. The V and J genes are TRBV7-9 and TRBJ2-1, with TRBD2 matching over 11 bases. This CDR3 has 22 residues. From germline, CDR1 is SEHNR and CDR2 FQNEAQ (reference sequence). Trimming took 5 bases from V and 0 from J; bases not matched to a gene: 21.

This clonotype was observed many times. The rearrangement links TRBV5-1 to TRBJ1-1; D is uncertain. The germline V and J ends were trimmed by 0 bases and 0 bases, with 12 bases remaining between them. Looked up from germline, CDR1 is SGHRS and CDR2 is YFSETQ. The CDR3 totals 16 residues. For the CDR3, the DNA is TGCGCCAGCAGCTTGGGTCTCAGAGGGTTGAACACTGAAGCTTTCTTT. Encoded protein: CASSLGLRGLNTEAFF.

CDR3 sequence reads: CASSLGKGRTGELFF. The CDR3 nucleotides read TGTGCCAGCAGCTTGGGCAAAGGCAGAACCGGGGAGCTGTTTTTT. The chain combines TRBV7-9 with TRBJ2-2, with no clear D. Trimming cost V 3 bases and J 5 bases, with 13 bases left between them. Per the germline V gene, CDR1 is SEHNR and CDR2 is FQNEAQ (reference sequence). The CDR3 is 15 residues long.

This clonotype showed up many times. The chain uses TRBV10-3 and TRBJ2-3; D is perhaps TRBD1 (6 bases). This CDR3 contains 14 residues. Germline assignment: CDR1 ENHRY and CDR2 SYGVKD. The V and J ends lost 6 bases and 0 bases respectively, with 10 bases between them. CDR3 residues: CAIRGQGSTDTQYF. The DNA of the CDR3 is TGTGCCATCAGAGGGCAGGGGAGCACAGATACGCAGTATTTT.

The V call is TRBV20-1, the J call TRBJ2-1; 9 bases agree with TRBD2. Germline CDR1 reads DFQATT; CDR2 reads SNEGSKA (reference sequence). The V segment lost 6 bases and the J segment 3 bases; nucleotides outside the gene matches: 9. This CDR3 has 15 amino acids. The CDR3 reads CSAPLAGGLYNEQFF. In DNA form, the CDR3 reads TGCAGTGCCCCCTTGGCGGGAGGGCTCTACAATGAGCAGTTCTTC.

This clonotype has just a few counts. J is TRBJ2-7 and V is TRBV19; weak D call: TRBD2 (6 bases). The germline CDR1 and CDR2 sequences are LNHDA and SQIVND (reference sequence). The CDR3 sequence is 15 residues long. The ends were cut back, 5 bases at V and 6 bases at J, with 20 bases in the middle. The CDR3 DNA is TGTGCCAGTAGTCGAGAGCCCGGGACTCGGCTCGAGCAGTACTTC. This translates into CASSREPGTRLEQYF.

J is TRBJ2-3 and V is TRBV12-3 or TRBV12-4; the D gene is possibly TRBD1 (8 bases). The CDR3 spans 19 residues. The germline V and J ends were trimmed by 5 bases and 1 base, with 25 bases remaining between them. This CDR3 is CASSKLDREGSMRTDTQYF. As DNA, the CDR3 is TGTGCCAGCAGTAAACTGGACAGGGAGGGGTCCATGCGCACAGATACGCAGTATTTT.

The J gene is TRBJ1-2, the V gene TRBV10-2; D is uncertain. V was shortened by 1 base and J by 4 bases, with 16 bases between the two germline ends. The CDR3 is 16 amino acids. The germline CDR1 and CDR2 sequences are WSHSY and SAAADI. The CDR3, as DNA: TGCGCCAGCAGTGAGTTACCGGGATCTCCGCCCTATGGCTACACCTTC. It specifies CASSELPGSPPYGYTF.